This is a list of T cell receptor beta chains from one sample in a study of response to subunit inactivated influenza vaccine. TCRdb used MiXCR to reprocess the RT-PCR reads, holding one entry per CDR3 protein. The repertoire includes about 500,000 distinct CDR3 sequences, 15% to 20% of them detected once, and 3% sits in the top ten. Specimen: CD4+ T cells sorted from PBMCs, collected less than 25 months after vaccination. The source of these receptors is a man between 50 and 69 years old who received an inactivated influenza vaccine. Each CDR3 is given with its conserved first and last residue. The order of the fields is CDR3 length, clone size, V gene, J gene, D gene, CDR3 DNA, CDR3 protein. A D gene is named only where the DNA matches it firmly. Clone size appears in some rows only: once, few, many, or a class for an expanded clone.

>16|few|TRBV4-1|TRBJ1-4|TRBD1
TGCGCCAGCAGCCCCAGGGGGGCGGGAGGGGAGGAAAAACTGTTTTTT
CASSPRGAGGEEKLFF
>14|many|TRBV4-2|TRBJ2-7|.
TGTGCCAGCAGCCAAGGAGGCAACTCCTACGAGCAGTACTTC
CASSQGGNSYEQYF
>13|.|TRBV5-5|TRBJ2-5|.
TGTGCCAGCACAGAAGGGAACCGGGAGACCCAGTACTTC
CASTEGNRETQYF
>12|.|TRBV5-1|TRBJ2-5|.
TGCGCCAGCAGCCCAGGGTGGGAGACCCAGTACTTC
CASSPGWETQYF
>18|.|TRBV11-2|TRBJ2-5|TRBD2
TGTGCCAGCAGCCTGCAACTAGCGGGGGAATTCAGTCGAGAGACCCAGTACTTC
CASSLQLAGEFSRETQYF
>14|.|TRBV7-2|TRBJ2-7|.
TGTGCCAGCAGCTTATTCGGCGGCCCCTACGAGCAGTACTTC
CASSLFGGPYEQYF
>15|few|TRBV5-1|TRBJ2-1|TRBD2
TGCGCCAGCAGCCTACTAGCGGGGGGGCTGGATGAGCAGTTCTTC
CASSLLAGGLDEQFF
>13|few|TRBV5-1|TRBJ1-2|TRBD1
TGCGCCAGCAGGACAGGGGAGTCGTATGGCTACACCTTC
CASRTGESYGYTF
>15|.|TRBV10-3|TRBJ1-1|.
TGTGCCATCAGTGACCCCGGACAGTTAAACACTGAAGCTTTCTTT
CAISDPGQLNTEAFF
>14|.|TRBV9|TRBJ1-5|.
TGTGCCAGCAGCGTAGGGGCAGTGGATCAGCCCCAGCATTTT
CASSVGAVDQPQHF
>13|.|TRBV20-1|TRBJ1-2|TRBD1
TGCAGTGCTAGAGATGACAGGGCCTATGGCTACACCTTC
CSARDDRAYGYTF
>17|.|TRBV5-1|TRBJ2-5|TRBD2
TGCGCCAGCAGCTCCACGGTGGCGGGGGGCGGGGGAGAGACCCAGTACTTC
CASSSTVAGGGGETQYF
>14|.|TRBV20-1|TRBJ2-5|TRBD2
TGCAGTGCGGGGGTAGCGGGGGGGCTGGAGACCCAGTACTTC
CSAGVAGGLETQYF
>14|many|TRBV4-3|TRBJ2-4|.
TGCGCCAGCAGCCAGATTTCAAGCCCTGGCATTCAGTACTTC
CASSQISSPGIQYF
>18|.|TRBV20-1|TRBJ2-7|TRBD2
TGCAGTGCTGTTTCATCGAGCGGTAGCGGGAGTTTAATCGACGAGCAGTACTTC
CSAVSSSGSGSLIDEQYF
>18|.|TRBV12-3/TRBV12-4|TRBJ2-3|TRBD2
TGTGCCAGCAGTTTAGCCGGCCCCTTAGCGGGGGTGGCAGATACGCAGTATTTT
CASSLAGPLAGVADTQYF
>14|few|TRBV4-2|TRBJ2-5|.
TGTGCCAGCAGCCAAGAGGGCGGCCGGGAGACCCAGTACTTC
CASSQEGGRETQYF
>14|many|TRBV12-3/TRBV12-4|TRBJ1-1|.
TGTGCCAGCAGTTTAACGGGAGCGAACACTGAAGCTTTCTTT
CASSLTGANTEAFF
>16|.|TRBV5-6|TRBJ2-3|.
TGTGCCAGCAGCCGCGGTCTCTCTTCTATCACAGATACGCAGTATTTT
CASSRGLSSITDTQYF
>15|.|TRBV5-1|TRBJ2-2|.
TGCGCCAGCAGGGAGGGCCCTACGAACACCGGGGAGCTGTTTTTT
CASREGPTNTGELFF
>13|.|TRBV10-3|TRBJ2-1|TRBD1
TGTGCCATCAGTGAGTCCAGGGACAGTATTAAGTTCTTC
CAISESRDSIKFF
>12|.|TRBV28|TRBJ1-2|.
TGTGCCAGCAGTTGGAACACCTATGGCTACACCTTC
CASSWNTYGYTF
>13|few|TRBV20-1|TRBJ1-1|TRBD1
TGCAGTGCCCGACGGACAGGGAGTACTGAAGCTTTCTTT
CSARRTGSTEAFF
>16|few|TRBV7-4|TRBJ1-5|.
TGTGCCAGCAGTACCCCTTGCGGAGAGGGCAATCAGCCCCAGCATTTT
CASSTPCGEGNQPQHF
>15|few|TRBV9|TRBJ1-1|TRBD1
TGTGCCAGCAGCGTAGAGGCAGGGGGGAACACTGAAGCTTTCTTT
CASSVEAGGNTEAFF
>16|few|TRBV19|TRBJ2-4|.
TGTGCCAGTAGTCCCGCTGGGAGACTAGCCAAAAACATTCAGTACTTC
CASSPAGRLAKNIQYF
>13|few|TRBV24-1|TRBJ2-1|.
TGTGCCACCAGTGATCCCCCCTACAATGAGCAGTTCTTC
CATSDPPYNEQFF
>18|few|TRBV18|TRBJ2-3|TRBD2
TGTGCCAGCTCCGCGGGACTAGCGGGAAGACGGAACACAGATACGCAGTATTTT
CASSAGLAGRRNTDTQYF
>13|.|TRBV25-1|TRBJ1-2|.
TGTGCCAGCAGACCAGGGGAGGACGGCGGCTACACCTTC
CASRPGEDGGYTF
>14|few|TRBV20-1|TRBJ2-5|TRBD2
TGCAGTGCTAAGACTAGCGGGAGGAAGGAGACCCAGTACTTC
CSAKTSGRKETQYF
>14|many|TRBV5-6|TRBJ2-7|.
TGTGCCAGCAGCTTCATAGGGGATTCCTACGAGCAGTACTTC
CASSFIGDSYEQYF
>15|few|TRBV5-5|TRBJ2-1|TRBD1
TGTGCCAGCAGCTCGGGCGGGACAGGGGTCTATGAGCAGTTCTTC
CASSSGGTGVYEQFF
>18|.|TRBV28|TRBJ2-1|TRBD2
TGTGCCAGCAGTTCAAGAGCGTGGCGGGGGGCCGCCGGCGATGAGCAGTTCTTC
CASSSRAWRGAAGDEQFF
>15|many|TRBV5-1|TRBJ2-1|TRBD2
TGCGCCAGCAGCGAAGCCGGGACTAGCTACAATGAGCAGTTCTTC
CASSEAGTSYNEQFF
>15|.|TRBV10-3|TRBJ2-3|.
TGTGCCATCAGTGCCCAGGTGGGAGGCACAGATACGCAGTATTTT
CAISAQVGGTDTQYF
>11|few|TRBV20-1|TRBJ2-7|.
TGCAGTGCAAGACAGTACTACGAGCAGTACTTC
CSARQYYEQYF
>13|few|TRBV12-3/TRBV12-4|TRBJ1-1|.
TGTGCCAGCAGTTCTCGTCAGGGTAATGAAGCTTTCTTT
CASSSRQGNEAFF
>14|many|TRBV6-1|TRBJ2-7|.
TGTGCCAGCAGGCCAGGGGCCCTGAGCGCCGAGCAGTACTTC
CASRPGALSAEQYF
>12|few|TRBV12-3/TRBV12-4|TRBJ2-5|TRBD1
TGTGCCAGCGGACAGGGGGCCAAGACCCAGTACTTC
CASGQGAKTQYF
>14|few|TRBV5-1|TRBJ1-6|.
TGCGCCAGCAGCTTGGGGGGGAGTAAGTCACCCCTCCACTTT
CASSLGGSKSPLHF
>15|many|TRBV12-3/TRBV12-4|TRBJ2-2|.
TGTGCCAGCAGCCGGGCCGCAGTAGGCACCGGGGAGCTGTTTTTT
CASSRAAVGTGELFF
>15|.|TRBV3-1|TRBJ2-1|.
TGTGCCAGCAGCCATGCTCCAGACACGTACAATGAGCAGTTCTTC
CASSHAPDTYNEQFF
>16|few|TRBV24-1|TRBJ2-5|TRBD1
TGTGCCACCAGTGAAACCGGGACAGCGAATCAAGAGACCCAGTACTTC
CATSETGTANQETQYF
>13|.|TRBV6-6|TRBJ2-5|.
TGTGCCAGCAGGGGACACCCACAAGAGACCCAGTACTTC
CASRGHPQETQYF